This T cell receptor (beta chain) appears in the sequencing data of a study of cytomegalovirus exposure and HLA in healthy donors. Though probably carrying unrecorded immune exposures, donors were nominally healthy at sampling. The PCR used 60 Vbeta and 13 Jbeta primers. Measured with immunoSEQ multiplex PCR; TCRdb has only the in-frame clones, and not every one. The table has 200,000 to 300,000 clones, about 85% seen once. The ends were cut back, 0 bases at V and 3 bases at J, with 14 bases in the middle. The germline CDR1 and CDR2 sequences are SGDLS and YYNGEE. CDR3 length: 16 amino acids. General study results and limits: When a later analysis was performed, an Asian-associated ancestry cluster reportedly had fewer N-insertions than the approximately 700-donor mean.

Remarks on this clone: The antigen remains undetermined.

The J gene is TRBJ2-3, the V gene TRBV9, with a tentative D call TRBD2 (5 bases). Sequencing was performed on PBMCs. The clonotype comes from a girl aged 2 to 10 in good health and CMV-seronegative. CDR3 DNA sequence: TGTGCCAGCAGCGTAGCTACGTTAGCGAGTACAGATACGCAGTATTTT. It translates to CASSVATLASTDTQYF.